These 31 T cell receptor beta chains originate from one sample sequenced in a study of long-term antiretroviral therapy in people with HIV (dated by TCRdb to the early 2020s). The immunoSEQ hsTCRB v3.0 assay was used at survey level resolution to sequence the TRB variable region. The table comes from immuneACCESS by way of TCRdb, which keeps in-frame sequences with V and J called. Part of the clones is missing from these tables; in studies checked, under half for an unresolved V gene and the rest for unknown reasons. In this sample the table shows roughly 34,000 clones, about 76% of which occur a single time. 3% to 4% of the sample comes from the top ten. Sample: unsorted PBMCs, taken 1.9 years after starting antiretroviral therapy. Receptors were obtained from a man aged 18 to 35 with HIV.

This clone has more than one count but fewer than ten. The CDR3 DNA reads TGCGCCAGCAGCCAAGTTAATATGGGGTTTCTGGATACGCAGTATTTT. Translation: CASSQVNMGFLDTQYF. The J gene is TRBJ2-3, the V gene TRBV4-1; unclear D gene. Deletions cut 1 base from V and 6 bases from J, with 17 bases between. The CDR3 consists of 16 residues. Germline V CDR1 and CDR2: MGHRA, YSYEKL.

V and J are TRBV5-1 and TRBJ2-3; TRBD2 is a possible D gene (6 bases). Germline V CDR1 and CDR2: SGHRS, YFSETQ. This CDR3 region has 16 residues. Deletions cut 2 bases from V and 0 bases from J, with 13 bases between. CDR3 in DNA: TGCGCCAGCAGCTTCGGTGCGGGGCCTAGCACAGATACGCAGTATTTT. Residues: CASSFGAGPSTDTQYF.

The chain is built from TRBV27 and TRBJ2-5, with D perhaps TRBD1 (5 bases). This CDR3 contains 15 residues. With 6 bases removed from V and 2 bases from J, the gap between germline ends came to 16 bases. Germline V CDR1 and CDR2: MNHEY, SMNVEV (reference sequence). The CDR3 DNA sequence: TGTGCCAGCAGATCCGACAGCAGGTTACAAGAGACCCAGTACTTC. It translates to CASRSDSRLQETQYF.

CDR3 DNA: TGCGCCAGCAGCCACCTCAGCGGGGGTTACGAGCAGTACTTC. It specifies CASSHLSGGYEQYF. This chain joins TRBV5-1 and TRBJ2-7, with TRBD2 matching 8 bases. In germline, CDR1 is SGHRS, CDR2 YFSETQ. The CDR3 runs to 14 residues. Trimming took 4 bases from V and 4 from J; bases not matched to a gene: 7.

The J gene is TRBJ2-5, the V gene TRBV7-9; D ambiguous. The last part of the DNA fits TRBJ2-7 better; the J call may be wrong. The CDR3 runs to 13 residues. The germline CDR1 and CDR2 sequences are SEHNR and FQNEAQ (reference sequence). This CDR3 is CASSHPAIVEQYF. Here the CDR3 DNA reads TGTGCCAGCAGCCATCCAGCTATCGTCGAGCAGTACTTC.

The chain combines TRBV5-1 with TRBJ1-3; 7 bases are shared with TRBD1. The germline gives CDR1 SGHRS, CDR2 YFSETQ. The CDR3 totals 17 residues. V was pared by 3 bases and J by 0 bases, with 9 bases of the junction left unmatched. DNA for the CDR3: TGCGCCAGCAGCTCGACACCGGGACAGAGCTCTGGAAACACCATATATTTT. This gives the protein CASSSTPGQSSGNTIYF. Drawing the rest from reference TRBV5-1 and TRBJ1-3, the complete variable domain is KAGVTQTPRYLIKTRGQQVTLSCSPISGHRSVSWYQQTPGQGLQFLFEYFSETQRNKGNFPGRFSGRQFSNSRSEMNVSTLELGDSALYLCASSSTPGQSSGNTIYFGEGSWLTVV.

The chain employs TRBV7-3 and TRBJ2-2; D is uncertain. CDR1 and CDR2 (germline): SGHTA, FQGTGA. The V and J ends lost 0 bases and 5 bases respectively, with 4 bases between them. This CDR3 region has 13 residues. As DNA, the CDR3 is TGTGCCAGCAGCTTAACGGGAACCGGGGAGCTGTTTTTT. Translated, it gives CASSLTGTGELFF.

J is TRBJ2-7 and V is TRBV7-9, with 10 bases identical to TRBD1. Per the germline V gene, CDR1 is SEHNR and CDR2 is FQNEAQ (reference sequence). V gave up 7 bases and J gave up 2 bases; unmatched junction bases: 8. This CDR3 contains 15 residues. In DNA form, the CDR3 reads TGTGCCAGCACCCTACCCGGACAGGGGGCCTACGAGCAGTACTTC. Protein: CASTLPGQGAYEQYF.

The J gene is TRBJ2-3, the V gene TRBV19; D is ambiguous. CDR3 size: 13 residues. Germline V gene data show CDR1 as LNHDA and CDR2 as SQIVND (reference sequence). V lost 6 bases to trimming and J lost 0 bases, with 7 bases between them. CDR3 sequence reads: CASRDSSTDTQYF. Here the CDR3 DNA reads TGTGCCAGTAGGGATTCTAGCACAGATACGCAGTATTTT.

CDR3: CASSQTLGNTGELFF. The CDR3 DNA reads TGCGCCAGCAGCCAAACACTAGGGAACACCGGGGAGCTGTTTTTT. The V gene is TRBV5-1, the J gene TRBJ2-2; the D gene is possibly TRBD2 (5 bases). CDR1 and CDR2 (germline): SGHRS, YFSETQ. CDR3 size: 15 residues. The V end was cut by 4 bases, the J end by 1 base, with 11 bases between.

The V call is TRBV14, the J call TRBJ2-2; D unclear. The CDR3 spans 12 residues. The germline V and J ends were trimmed by 4 bases and 2 bases, with 2 bases remaining between them. Germline V gene lookup returns CDR1 SGHDN and CDR2 FVKESK. The CDR3 sequence is CASSLNTGELFF. The DNA for the CDR3 is TGTGCCAGCAGCCTAAACACCGGGGAGCTGTTTTTT.

This chain joins TRBV14 and TRBJ1-1; D gene uncertain. V was pared by 7 bases and J by 0 bases, with 9 bases between. CDR1 SGHDN and CDR2 FVKESK come from the germline V gene. The CDR3 loop spans 13 amino acids. CDR3 amino acids: CASNPTVNTEAFF. In DNA, the CDR3 is TGTGCCAGCAACCCTACAGTGAACACTGAAGCTTTCTTT.

This clone was counted a single time. The chain carries TRBV5-1 and TRBJ2-7; 7 bases are shared with TRBD1. This CDR3 contains 14 residues. Germline V gene lookup returns CDR1 SGHRS and CDR2 YFSETQ. The V and J ends lost 7 bases and 2 bases, in that order; junction bases with no gene match: 9. The CDR3 nucleotides read TGCGCCAGCGGAAACAGGGGTAGGGCCTACGAGCAGTACTTC. It is translated as CASGNRGRAYEQYF. Supplemented by reference TRBV5-1 and TRBJ2-7, the full variable domain reads KAGVTQTPRYLIKTRGQQVTLSCSPISGHRSVSWYQQTPGQGLQFLFEYFSETQRNKGNFPGRFSGRQFSNSRSEMNVSTLELGDSALYLCASGNRGRAYEQYFGPGTRLTVT.

The V call is TRBV7-9, the J call TRBJ1-4; 11 bases agree with TRBD1. The CDR3 is 17 residues long. The V gene's germline CDR1 is SEHNR and CDR2 FQNEAQ (reference sequence). J gave up 7 bases and V 3 bases, and 10 bases lay outside the gene matches. The chain's CDR3 is CASSFGTGGGESEKLFF. CDR3 nucleotides: TGTGCCAGCAGCTTTGGGACAGGGGGTGGGGAGAGTGAAAAACTGTTTTTT.

This chain links TRBV5-6 with TRBJ1-1; D is uncertain. V was trimmed by 7 bases and J by 2 bases, leaving 6 bases between them. Germline V gene data show CDR1 as SGHDT and CDR2 as YYEEEE. This CDR3 spans 11 amino acids. CDR3 residues: CASRSNTEAFF. The CDR3 coding sequence is TGTGCCAGCCGCTCCAACACTGAAGCTTTCTTT.

This chain connects TRBV9 to TRBJ2-2; possible D gene TRBD2, 5 bases. The V gene lost 3 bases and the J gene lost 1 base, with 10 bases spanning the gap. This CDR3 contains 15 residues. Germline CDR1 SGDLS, CDR2 YYNGEE. This CDR3 is CASSAEGWNTGELFF. As DNA, the CDR3 is TGTGCCAGCAGCGCCGAGGGATGGAACACCGGGGAGCTGTTTTTT.

The chain uses TRBV9 and TRBJ2-4; 7 bases fit TRBD1. V shed 0 bases and J 8 bases; nucleotides not matched to a gene: 5. Germline-derived CDR1 and CDR2 are SGDLS and YYNGEE. The length of the CDR3 is 14 residues. The DNA of the CDR3 is TGTGCCAGCAGCGTAGCATACAGGGGAGACATTCAGTACTTC. Protein product: CASSVAYRGDIQYF. Supplemented by reference TRBV9 and TRBJ2-4, the full variable domain reads DSGVTQTPKHLITATGQRVTLRCSPRSGDLSVYWYQQSLDQGLQFLIQYYNGEERAKGNILERFSAQQFPDLHSELNLSSLELGDSALYFCASSVAYRGDIQYFGAGTRLSVL.

The chain has TRBV19 and TRBJ2-3; D is unclear. The CDR3 consists of 14 residues. V gave up 8 bases and J gave up 0 bases, with 12 bases separating them. Germline assignment: CDR1 LNHDA and CDR2 SQIVND (reference sequence). CDR3 bases: TGTGCCAGTTCGAGACGGTCAAGCACAGATACGCAGTATTTT. It codes for CASSRRSSTDTQYF. The variable domain in full, completed from reference TRBV19 and TRBJ2-3, reads DGGITQSPKYLFRKEGQNVTLSCEQNLNHDAMYWYRQDPGQGLRLIYYSQIVNDFQKGDIAEGYSVSREKKESFPLTVTSAQKNPTAFYLCASSRRSSTDTQYFGPGTRLTVL.

The V call is TRBV19, the J call TRBJ1-1; D is uncertain. V was pared by 3 bases and J by 0 bases, with 11 bases between. The CDR3 covers 15 residues. From germline, CDR1 is LNHDA and CDR2 SQIVND (reference sequence). The CDR3 DNA is TGTGCCAGTAGTATCACCAGGATCATGAACACTGAAGCTTTCTTT. This gives the protein CASSITRIMNTEAFF.

V usage is TRBV7-9 and J usage is TRBJ1-1; 7 bases map to TRBD1. Germline V CDR1 and CDR2: SEHNR, FQNEAQ (reference sequence). V trimming: 2 bases; J trimming: 3 bases; junction bases outside the gene matches: 3. The CDR3 runs to 14 residues. The CDR3 DNA follows: TGTGCCAGCAGCTTACAGGGGGTAGACACTGAAGCTTTCTTT. Translation: CASSLQGVDTEAFF. Full variable domain (rest looked up from reference TRBV7-9 and TRBJ1-1): DTGVSQNPRHKITKRGQNVTFRCDPISEHNRLYWYRQTLGQGPEFLTYFQNEAQLEKSRLLSDRFSAERPKGSFSTLEIQRTEQGDSAMYLCASSLQGVDTEAFFGQGTRLTVV.

The V gene is TRBV10-2, the J gene TRBJ2-3; D is ambiguous. Germline loops: CDR1 WSHSY, CDR2 SAAADI. This CDR3 comprises 11 residues. V was shortened by 6 bases and J by 3 bases, with 4 bases between the two germline ends. The CDR3 is CASRGTDTQYF. DNA of the CDR3: TGCGCCAGCAGGGGTACAGATACGCAGTATTTT.

The chain combines TRBV28 with TRBJ1-3; D gene unclear. Trimming pared 6 bases from V and 0 bases from J, leaving 9 bases between. Germline CDR1 and CDR2: MDHEN and SYDVKM. The CDR3 loop spans 14 amino acids. This CDR3 reads CASRDGSSGNTIYF. CDR3 nucleotides: TGTGCCAGCAGGGACGGGAGCTCTGGAAACACCATATATTTT.

This clone has just a few counts. The chain carries TRBV27 and TRBJ1-5; TRBD1 aligns across 11 bases. Per the germline V gene, CDR1 is MNHEY and CDR2 is SMNVEV (reference sequence). The V and J ends lost 1 base and 1 base, in that order; junction bases with no gene match: 6. The CDR3 totals 18 residues. The CDR3 spells CASSLWGTGGRSNQPQHF. CDR3 bases: TGTGCCAGCAGTTTATGGGGGACAGGGGGACGGAGCAATCAGCCCCAGCATTTT.

This clone was seen just once. The CDR3 loop is CASSYSGTVLYGYTF. The CDR3 nucleotides read TGTGCCAGCAGTTACTCTGGGACAGTTCTCTATGGCTACACCTTC. The chain carries TRBV6-6 and TRBJ1-2; 7 nucleotides align to TRBD1. Unmatched junction bases numbered 5, after V lost 0 bases and J lost 4 bases. The CDR3 extends over 15 amino acids. CDR1 is MNHNY, CDR2 SVGAGI, per germline (reference sequence).

This clone was recorded a few times. V gene TRBV4-1 combines with J gene TRBJ1-1; D gene ambiguous. The CDR3 length is 15 residues. V lost 3 bases and J lost 4, with 15 bases in between. The V gene's germline CDR1 is MGHRA and CDR2 YSYEKL. In nucleotides, the CDR3 is TGCGCCAGCAGCCACTCAATGGGGATGGGCACTGAAGCTTTCTTT. It is translated as CASSHSMGMGTEAFF.

The chain couples TRBV6-4 to TRBJ2-3; 9 positions agree with TRBD2. Trimming removed 5 bases from V and 1 base from J; junction bases left unmatched: 4. Germline values: CDR1 MRHNA, CDR2 SNTAGT. The CDR3 consists of 15 residues. CDR3 in DNA: TGTGCCAGCAGTTCATCTAGCGGGGGCACAGATACGCAGTATTTT. It encodes CASSSSSGGTDTQYF.

The chain carries TRBV9 and TRBJ1-3; possible D gene TRBD1, 5 bases. V shed 0 bases and J shed 1 base, with 11 bases lying between them. The CDR3 is 16 amino acids. Germline values: CDR1 SGDLS, CDR2 YYNGEE. The CDR3 reads CASSVAYRSSGNTIYF. The CDR3 region has the DNA TGTGCCAGCAGCGTAGCTTACAGGAGTTCTGGAAACACCATATATTTT.

The chain has TRBV14 and TRBJ2-3, with D unclear. Trimming pared 3 bases from V and 1 base from J, leaving 8 bases between. Germline CDR1 SGHDN, CDR2 FVKESK. This CDR3 is built from 14 residues. The CDR3 is CASSHIRGTDTQYF. The CDR3 coding sequence is TGTGCCAGCAGCCACATACGGGGCACAGATACGCAGTATTTT. The whole variable domain, filled in from reference TRBV14 and TRBJ2-3, reads EAGVTQFPSHSVIEKGQTVTLRCDPISGHDNLYWYRRVMGKEIKFLLHFVKESKQDESGMPNNRFLAERTGGTYSTLKVQPAELEDSGVYFCASSHIRGTDTQYFGPGTRLTVL.

V is TRBV7-8 and J is TRBJ2-3, with D tentatively TRBD1 or TRBD2 (5 bases each). The CDR3 covers 17 residues. CDR1 and CDR2 from the germline V gene are SGHVS and FQNEAQ. V was pared by 2 bases and J by 4 bases, with 19 bases between. CDR3 DNA sequence: TGTGCCAGCAGCTTATGGGTCCAGGGCCCCGGGGCAGATACGCAGTATTTT. It yields the protein CASSLWVQGPGADTQYF.

The J gene is TRBJ1-2, the V gene TRBV7-9; perhaps TRBD1 as D (5 bases). Per germline, CDR1 SEHNR and CDR2 FQNEAQ (reference sequence). The CDR3 consists of 13 residues. V lost 10 bases to trimming and J lost 3 bases, with 15 bases between them. As DNA, the CDR3 is TGTGCCATCCCGACCTCGGGGGACTATGGCTACACCTTC. Its protein product is CAIPTSGDYGYTF.

This clone was detected only once. The chain has TRBV30 and TRBJ2-5; possibly TRBD2 for D (5 bases). Trimming stripped 2 bases from V and 5 bases from J, with 15 bases between. CDR1 GTSNPN and CDR2 SVGIG come from the germline V gene (reference sequence). This CDR3 has 14 residues. CDR3 sequence: CAWSSLGSGETQYF. The CDR3 bases are TGTGCCTGGAGTTCGTTAGGGTCGGGGGAGACCCAGTACTTC. Variable domain in full (rest from reference TRBV30 and TRBJ2-5): SQTIHQWPATLVQPVGSPLSLECTVEGTSNPNLYWYRQAAGRGLQLLFYSVGIGQISSEVPQNLSASRPQDRQFILSSKKLLLSDSGFYLCAWSSLGSGETQYFGPGTRLLVL.